These 23 T cell receptor beta chains share one sample of origin, sequenced in a study of control samples from healthy donors and cancer patients. Method: immunoSEQ multiplex PCR; TCRdb's copy keeps in-frame clones and lacks some. This table holds around 200,000 clones, approximately 92% found once. The sequenced sample was blood. The source is a young man in good health.

The chain uses TRBV2 and TRBJ1-1, with D tentatively TRBD1 (6 bases). The V end was cut by 3 bases, the J end by 4 bases, with 12 bases between. The CDR3 loop spans 14 amino acids. Germline CDR1 and CDR2: SNHLY and FYNNEI. CDR3 region: CASSDPGQSTEAFF. DNA of the CDR3: TGTGCCAGCAGTGATCCCGGACAGTCCACTGAAGCTTTCTTT.

The CDR3 spells CASSLRTGGEDEQYF. CDR3 DNA: TGCGCCAGCAGCTTAAGGACAGGGGGTGAGGACGAGCAGTACTTC. V gene TRBV5-1 combines with J gene TRBJ2-7, with 10 positions matching TRBD1. CDR3 length: 15 amino acids. The V gene's germline CDR1 is SGHRS and CDR2 YFSETQ. Trimming took 2 bases from V and 5 from J; bases not matched to a gene: 7.

The rearrangement links TRBV12-3 or TRBV12-4 to TRBJ1-1; D unclear. Trimming took 3 bases from V and 4 from J, leaving 6 bases between them. The CDR3 has 12 amino acids. This chain's CDR3 is CASSFGITEAFF. The CDR3 DNA sequence: TGTGCCAGCAGTTTTGGGATCACTGAAGCTTTCTTT.

The CDR3 sequence is CASSLTGSTEAFF. The CDR3 bases are TGTGCCAGCAGTTTGACAGGGTCCACTGAAGCTTTCTTT. The chain has TRBV6-5 and TRBJ1-1; 7 bases map to TRBD1. CDR3 length: 13 amino acids. The V segment lost 4 bases and the J segment 4 bases; nucleotides outside the gene matches: 3. Germline V CDR1 and CDR2: MNHEY, SVGAGI.

The J gene is TRBJ1-4, the V gene TRBV24-1; the D gene is possibly TRBD1 (5 bases). Trimming stripped 5 bases from V and 0 bases from J, with 9 bases between. Germline V lookup: CDR1 KGHDR, CDR2 SFDVKD. This CDR3 comprises 15 residues. The CDR3: CATSVGLTTNEKLFF. For the CDR3, the DNA is TGTGCCACCAGTGTGGGACTTACAACTAATGAAAAACTGTTTTTT.

This chain uses TRBV6-5 with TRBJ1-5; tentatively, D is TRBD1 (5 bases). The CDR3 is 14 amino acids. Germline CDR1 and CDR2: MNHEY and SVGAGI. The V gene lost 8 bases and the J gene lost 3 bases, with 14 bases spanning the gap. Here the CDR3 reads CASGRGRVNQPQHF. The CDR3 DNA reads as TGTGCCAGCGGGAGGGGCAGGGTCAATCAGCCCCAGCATTTT.

The chain recombines TRBV10-3 with TRBJ1-2; 8 nucleotides line up with TRBD1. This CDR3 is built from 15 residues. Germline V gene sequence: CDR1 ENHRY, CDR2 SYGVKD. Germline trimming cut 4 bases from V and 3 bases from J; bases unmatched to any gene: 7. This CDR3 is CAISVFQGAHYGYTF. The CDR3 DNA sequence: TGTGCCATCAGTGTGTTCCAGGGGGCACACTATGGCTACACCTTC.

This rearrangement joins TRBV5-1 to TRBJ1-1; D gene uncertain. This CDR3 comprises 14 residues. Per germline, CDR1 SGHRS and CDR2 YFSETQ. The V end was cut by 1 base, the J end by 1 base, with 8 bases between. The CDR3 loop is CASSLSGRNTEAFF. Written as DNA, the CDR3 is TGCGCCAGCAGCTTGTCAGGTAGGAACACTGAAGCTTTCTTT. The full variable domain, completed using reference TRBV5-1 and TRBJ1-1, is KAGVTQTPRYLIKTRGQQVTLSCSPISGHRSVSWYQQTPGQGLQFLFEYFSETQRNKGNFPGRFSGRQFSNSRSEMNVSTLELGDSALYLCASSLSGRNTEAFFGQGTRLTVV.

The V gene is TRBV19, the J gene TRBJ2-3; TRBD2 agrees at 9 bases. The CDR3 loop spans 15 amino acids. V shed 6 bases and J 4 bases; nucleotides not matched to a gene: 8. The germline V gene encodes CDR1 LNHDA and CDR2 SQIVND (reference sequence). CDR3 DNA sequence: TGTGCCAGTAGCCGGGACAGCGGGGGGCCAGATACGCAGTATTTT. Its translation is CASSRDSGGPDTQYF.

This chain joins TRBV5-1 and TRBJ2-7; D ambiguous. The CDR3 spans 15 residues. Per germline, CDR1 SGHRS and CDR2 YFSETQ. Trimming pared 4 bases from V and 0 bases from J, leaving 14 bases between. The DNA for the CDR3 is TGCGCCAGCAGCCTAGGCCCTGGTAGCTCCTACGAGCAGTACTTC. Protein sequence: CASSLGPGSSYEQYF.

V is TRBV7-9 and J is TRBJ2-2; D may be TRBD1 or TRBD2 (5 bases each). CDR3 length: 14 amino acids. Looked up from germline, CDR1 is SEHNR and CDR2 is FQNEAQ (reference sequence). V was pared by 5 bases and J by 5 bases, with 12 bases between. The CDR3 here is CASSRAGTTGELFF. In DNA, the CDR3 is TGTGCCAGCAGCCGCGCCGGGACGACCGGGGAGCTGTTTTTT.

The chain joins TRBV5-4 to TRBJ2-3; the match to TRBD1 covers 7 bases. V lost 5 bases, J lost 3 bases, and 3 bases stayed unmatched. The V gene's germline CDR1 is SGHNT and CDR2 YYREEE (reference sequence). The CDR3 loop spans 13 amino acids. The chain's CDR3 is CASSPDRTDTQYF. CDR3 coding DNA: TGTGCCAGCAGTCCGGACAGGACAGATACGCAGTATTTT.

In its sample, this clone was seen once. The chain joins TRBV5-4 to TRBJ2-3; 8 nucleotides align to TRBD1. Germline V lookup: CDR1 SGHNT, CDR2 YYREEE (reference sequence). The CDR3 has 15 amino acids. J gave up 3 bases and V 4 bases, and 7 bases lay outside the gene matches. The CDR3 nucleotides are TGTGCCAGCAGCCTTTTGACAGGGGAGACAGATACGCAGTATTTT. Protein sequence: CASSLLTGETDTQYF.

V is TRBV6-5 and J is TRBJ2-7, with D possibly being TRBD1 or TRBD2 (5 bases each). The ends were cut back, 9 bases at V and 3 bases at J, with 15 bases in the middle. Germline values: CDR1 MNHEY, CDR2 SVGAGI. The CDR3 sequence is 13 residues long. The CDR3, as DNA: TGTGCCAGTAACCACCGGGACGGCTACGAGCAGTACTTC. This gives the protein CASNHRDGYEQYF.

V is TRBV19 and J is TRBJ2-3, with D perhaps matching TRBD1 (6 bases). Trimming shortened V by 1 base and J by 4 bases, and 15 bases separated the two germline ends. The CDR3 spans 16 residues. Germline CDR1 reads LNHDA; CDR2 reads SQIVND (reference sequence). CDR3 coding DNA: TGTGCCAGTAGTATAGTTTGGGGGCGGAAGGCAGATACGCAGTATTTT. Translation: CASSIVWGRKADTQYF.

Comments on this clone: The same CDR3 arises from other DNA sequences in this sample as well. The chain is built from TRBV7-6 and TRBJ2-2; 7 bases align to TRBD1. The CDR3 is 19 amino acids. V shed 5 bases, J shed 2 bases, and the junction held 17 bases outside the gene matches. Germline assignment: CDR1 SGHVS and CDR2 FNYEAQ. The CDR3, as DNA: TGTGCCAGCAGCCCTTTAAGCCGGCGACAGGGACCCAACACCGGGGAGCTGTTTTTT. Its protein product is CASSPLSRRQGPNTGELFF.

The CDR3, as DNA: TGTGCCAGCAGTGCTGGGCAGGGTGGTACGCAGTATTTT. It yields the protein CASSAGQGGTQYF. This chain links TRBV28 with TRBJ2-3; perhaps TRBD1 as D (5 bases). The ends were cut back, 5 bases at V and 8 bases at J, with 14 bases in the middle. There are 13 residues in the CDR3. CDR1 and CDR2 from the germline V gene are MDHEN and SYDVKM. Combining the CDR3 with reference TRBV28 and TRBJ2-3 gives the whole variable domain DVKVTQSSRYLVKRTGEKVFLECVQDMDHENMFWYRQDPGLGLRLIYFSYDVKMKEKGDIPEGYSVSREKKERFSLILESASTNQTSMYLCASSAGQGGTQYFGPGTRLTVL.

This sequence joins TRBV6-5 and TRBJ1-2; the D gene is possibly TRBD1 (6 bases). The CDR3 runs 14 residues. The germline CDR1 and CDR2 sequences are MNHEY and SVGAGI. Between the trimmed V and J ends, which lost 7 bases and 3 bases, there was a span of 15 bases. The DNA for the CDR3 is TGTGCCAGCACCCGGGCAGGGGCGGACTATGGCTACACCTTC. It codes for CASTRAGADYGYTF.

This clone was recorded a few times. The chain joins TRBV2 to TRBJ2-7; D remains ambiguous. The V gene's germline CDR1 is SNHLY and CDR2 FYNNEI. With 4 bases removed from V and 0 bases from J, the gap between germline ends came to 10 bases. The CDR3 runs to 14 residues. The CDR3 reads CASSADSNSYEQYF. The CDR3 DNA sequence: TGTGCCAGCAGTGCTGACTCCAACTCCTACGAGCAGTACTTC. The variable domain in full, completed from reference TRBV2 and TRBJ2-7, reads EPEVTQTPSHQVTQMGQEVILRCVPISNHLYFYWYRQILGQKVEFLVSFYNNEISEKSEIFDDQFSVERPDGSNFTLKIRSTKLEDSAMYFCASSADSNSYEQYFGPGTRLTVT.

This chain links TRBV6-5 with TRBJ2-1; TRBD1 aligns across 7 bases. Germline V gives CDR1 MNHEY, CDR2 SVGAGI. The CDR3 extends over 15 amino acids. V was clipped by 4 bases and J by 2 bases; unmatched bases: 5. The CDR3 DNA reads as TGTGCCAGCAGTTGGGACAGTGGAACCTACAATGAGCAGTTCTTC. It translates to CASSWDSGTYNEQFF.

The chain links TRBV7-9 to TRBJ1-5; D is ambiguous. Germline lookup yields CDR1 SEHNR and CDR2 FQNEAQ (reference sequence). The CDR3 runs to 10 residues. Trimming pared 11 bases from V and 0 bases from J, leaving 2 bases between. The CDR3 bases are TGTGCCGTTAGCAATCAGCCCCAGCATTTT. It is translated as CAVSNQPQHF.

The count of this clone is one. V is TRBV19 and J is TRBJ2-7; maybe TRBD1 (6 bases). Germline lookup yields CDR1 LNHDA and CDR2 SQIVND (reference sequence). Trimming removed 3 bases from V and 2 bases from J, with 14 bases in between. CDR3 length equals 15 residues. The CDR3 reads CASSIVGQLTYEQYF. CDR3 sequence (DNA): TGTGCCAGTAGTATCGTCGGACAGCTAACCTACGAGCAGTACTTC.

The chain couples TRBV28 to TRBJ2-3; D not resolved. CDR3 length: 14 residues. Trimming stripped 6 bases from V and 6 bases from J, with 16 bases between. The germline V gene encodes CDR1 MDHEN and CDR2 SYDVKM. The CDR3 loop reads CASSLDRTGDTQYF. The CDR3 nucleotides read TGTGCCAGCAGCTTGGACCGCACCGGGGATACGCAGTATTTT.